The rows below give T cell receptor beta chains drawn from one sample of a study of identical twins. TCRdb processed the 5' RACE reads anew with MiXCR; each CDR3 protein has one entry. The sample carries 260,000 or so distinct CDR3 sequences, 7% to 8.5% recorded once. Another study also made use of these data, one on yellow fever vaccine responses in identical twins.

Sequenced: CD8+ T cells sorted from blood. Receptors originate from a woman between 18 and 29 years old in good health. CDR3s include the opening cysteine and the closing phenylalanine or tryptophan. Each record gives: clone size, D gene, J gene, V gene, CDR3 protein, CDR3 DNA. A D gene is named only where the DNA matches it firmly. Not every row has a clone size; where given, it reads once, few, many or a size class.

clone_size: few
d_call: NA
j_call: TRBJ1-5
v_call: TRBV20-1
cdr3_aa: CSARDLGSQHF
cdr3_nt: TGCAGTGCTAGAGATTTGGGGTCCCAGCATTTT

clone_size: many
d_call: NA
j_call: TRBJ2-5
v_call: TRBV5-1
cdr3_aa: CASSLDLGAQETQYF
cdr3_nt: TGCGCCAGCAGCTTGGATCTCGGGGCACAAGAGACCCAGTACTTC

clone_size: NA
d_call: NA
j_call: TRBJ1-2
v_call: TRBV19
cdr3_aa: CASTLGGLNGYTF
cdr3_nt: TGTGCCAGTACCCTTGGGGGTTTGAATGGCTACACCTTC

clone_size: many
d_call: NA
j_call: TRBJ1-3
v_call: TRBV5-1
cdr3_aa: CASSPRAGADTIYF
cdr3_nt: TGCGCCAGCAGCCCCCGGGCAGGGGCGGACACCATATATTTT

clone_size: many
d_call: NA
j_call: TRBJ2-3
v_call: TRBV2
cdr3_aa: CASGADRDTQYF
cdr3_nt: TGTGCCAGCGGGGCGGACCGAGATACGCAGTATTTT

clone_size: NA
d_call: TRBD2
j_call: TRBJ2-3
v_call: TRBV25-1
cdr3_aa: CASSALVGGRADTQYF
cdr3_nt: TGTGCCAGCAGTGCCCTTGTGGGAGGGAGGGCAGATACGCAGTATTTT

clone_size: few
d_call: NA
j_call: TRBJ1-6
v_call: TRBV7-9
cdr3_aa: CASSLGREHSYNSPLHF
cdr3_nt: TGTGCCAGCAGCTTGGGGAGAGAGCACTCCTATAATTCACCCCTCCACTTT

clone_size: NA
d_call: NA
j_call: TRBJ2-1
v_call: TRBV5-5
cdr3_aa: CASRNHPNNEQFF
cdr3_nt: TGTGCCAGCAGAAATCACCCCAACAATGAGCAGTTCTTC

clone_size: NA
d_call: NA
j_call: TRBJ2-1
v_call: TRBV24-1
cdr3_aa: CATSPKGVGSYNEQFF
cdr3_nt: TGTGCCACCAGTCCAAAGGGCGTCGGCTCCTACAATGAGCAGTTCTTC

clone_size: many
d_call: NA
j_call: TRBJ2-2
v_call: TRBV12-3/TRBV12-4
cdr3_aa: CASRLSGTGELFF
cdr3_nt: TGTGCCAGCCGTCTGAGTGGCACCGGGGAGCTGTTTTTT

clone_size: NA
d_call: NA
j_call: TRBJ2-7
v_call: TRBV4-1
cdr3_aa: CASSQADLSYEQYF
cdr3_nt: TGCGCCAGCAGCCAAGCTGACCTCTCCTACGAGCAGTACTTC

clone_size: NA
d_call: NA
j_call: TRBJ1-2
v_call: TRBV2
cdr3_aa: CASSVTGGANYGYTF
cdr3_nt: TGTGCCAGCAGTGTCACAGGCGGAGCTAACTATGGCTACACCTTC

clone_size: NA
d_call: TRBD2
j_call: TRBJ2-1
v_call: TRBV20-1
cdr3_aa: CSAPGDVSGGPGNEQFF
cdr3_nt: TGCAGTGCTCCAGGGGATGTTAGCGGGGGGCCGGGGAATGAGCAGTTCTTC

clone_size: many
d_call: NA
j_call: TRBJ2-3
v_call: TRBV12-3/TRBV12-4
cdr3_aa: CASSFRGGTDTQYF
cdr3_nt: TGTGCCAGCAGTTTCAGAGGTGGCACAGATACGCAGTATTTT

clone_size: many
d_call: NA
j_call: TRBJ1-1
v_call: TRBV20-1
cdr3_aa: CSARDGGAGDTEAFF
cdr3_nt: TGCAGTGCTAGAGATGGGGGGGCAGGGGACACTGAAGCTTTCTTT

clone_size: many
d_call: NA
j_call: TRBJ2-2
v_call: TRBV5-1
cdr3_aa: CASKGGELFF
cdr3_nt: TGCGCCAGCAAGGGCGGGGAGCTGTTTTTT

clone_size: many
d_call: NA
j_call: TRBJ1-1
v_call: TRBV29-1
cdr3_aa: CSVLGPMNTEAFF
cdr3_nt: TGCAGCGTGCTGGGGCCAATGAACACTGAAGCTTTCTTT

clone_size: NA
d_call: NA
j_call: TRBJ2-3
v_call: TRBV7-8
cdr3_aa: CASSQAVWPGPDTQYF
cdr3_nt: TGTGCCAGCAGCCAGGCTGTGTGGCCGGGCCCAGATACGCAGTATTTT

clone_size: NA
d_call: NA
j_call: TRBJ2-1
v_call: TRBV18
cdr3_aa: CASSPWGLGGDEQFF
cdr3_nt: TGTGCCAGCTCACCGTGGGGGCTTGGAGGGGATGAGCAGTTCTTC

clone_size: few
d_call: TRBD2
j_call: TRBJ2-1
v_call: TRBV7-8
cdr3_aa: CASSLPPGLALTSSYNEQFF
cdr3_nt: TGTGCCAGCAGCTTACCACCGGGACTAGCCCTAACTAGCTCCTACAATGAGCAGTTCTTC

clone_size: few
d_call: NA
j_call: TRBJ1-3
v_call: TRBV25-1
cdr3_aa: CASTLGKGRDGNTIYF
cdr3_nt: TGTGCCAGCACCCTCGGGAAGGGGAGAGATGGAAACACCATATATTTT

clone_size: NA
d_call: NA
j_call: TRBJ1-1
v_call: TRBV27
cdr3_aa: CASSIAGTPNTEAFF
cdr3_nt: TGTGCCAGCAGTATCGCCGGGACCCCGAACACTGAAGCTTTCTTT

clone_size: few
d_call: TRBD2
j_call: TRBJ2-7
v_call: TRBV5-1
cdr3_aa: CASSPRSGSHEQYF
cdr3_nt: TGCGCCAGCAGCCCCAGGAGCGGGAGTCACGAGCAGTACTTC

clone_size: NA
d_call: NA
j_call: TRBJ1-2
v_call: TRBV29-1
cdr3_aa: CSAWAGSYGYTF
cdr3_nt: TGCAGCGCTTGGGCAGGGAGCTATGGCTACACCTTC

clone_size: many
d_call: NA
j_call: TRBJ2-7
v_call: TRBV11-2
cdr3_aa: CASSSNSYEQYF
cdr3_nt: TGTGCCAGCAGCTCCAACTCCTACGAGCAGTACTTC

clone_size: few
d_call: TRBD1
j_call: TRBJ1-1
v_call: TRBV4-1
cdr3_aa: CASSQRQGGNTEAFF
cdr3_nt: TGCGCCAGCAGCCAAAGACAGGGGGGGAACACTGAAGCTTTCTTT

clone_size: NA
d_call: NA
j_call: TRBJ2-1
v_call: TRBV6-5
cdr3_aa: CASSYSGSGRNEQFF
cdr3_nt: TGTGCCAGCAGTTACTCAGGTAGCGGAAGGAATGAGCAGTTCTTC

clone_size: few
d_call: NA
j_call: TRBJ2-1
v_call: TRBV6-5
cdr3_aa: CASSYSFFYTNNEQFF
cdr3_nt: TGTGCCAGCAGTTACTCGTTTTTTTACACCAACAATGAGCAGTTCTTC

clone_size: NA
d_call: TRBD2
j_call: TRBJ2-1
v_call: TRBV27
cdr3_aa: CASSLSGTSTMVEQFF
cdr3_nt: TGTGCCAGCAGTTTAAGTGGGACTAGCACAATGGTTGAGCAGTTCTTC

clone_size: NA
d_call: TRBD1
j_call: TRBJ1-2
v_call: TRBV28
cdr3_aa: CASSPGTGVGYGYTF
cdr3_nt: TGTGCCAGCAGCCCTGGTACAGGGGTTGGCTATGGCTACACCTTC

clone_size: many
d_call: NA
j_call: TRBJ1-4
v_call: TRBV7-9
cdr3_aa: CASSSGLVEEKLFF
cdr3_nt: TGTGCCAGCAGCTCGGGCCTGGTTGAGGAAAAACTGTTTTTT

clone_size: many
d_call: TRBD1
j_call: TRBJ1-2
v_call: TRBV12-3/TRBV12-4
cdr3_aa: CASSSGQGAIYGYTF
cdr3_nt: TGTGCCAGCAGCTCCGGACAGGGGGCGATCTATGGCTACACCTTC

clone_size: NA
d_call: TRBD2
j_call: TRBJ2-7
v_call: TRBV4-1
cdr3_aa: CASSQVGRASYEQYF
cdr3_nt: TGCGCCAGCAGCCAAGTAGGGAGGGCCTCCTACGAGCAGTACTTC

clone_size: NA
d_call: NA
j_call: TRBJ2-6
v_call: TRBV15
cdr3_aa: CATSRDNQGSFSGANVLTF
cdr3_nt: TGTGCCACCAGCAGAGATAACCAGGGCTCCTTTTCTGGGGCCAACGTCCTGACTTTC

clone_size: few
d_call: NA
j_call: TRBJ2-2
v_call: TRBV27
cdr3_aa: CASLFPNTGELFF
cdr3_nt: TGTGCCAGCTTGTTTCCGAACACCGGGGAGCTGTTTTTT

clone_size: NA
d_call: TRBD2
j_call: TRBJ2-5
v_call: TRBV11-2
cdr3_aa: CASSPVAQRGEETQYF
cdr3_nt: TGTGCCAGCAGCCCCGTCGCCCAGCGGGGGGAAGAGACCCAGTACTTC

clone_size: many
d_call: TRBD2
j_call: TRBJ2-7
v_call: TRBV29-1
cdr3_aa: CSVELAGRGYEQYF
cdr3_nt: TGCAGCGTTGAACTAGCGGGGAGAGGGTACGAGCAGTACTTC

clone_size: NA
d_call: NA
j_call: TRBJ1-1
v_call: TRBV6-1
cdr3_aa: CASSEDLITEAFF
cdr3_nt: TGTGCCAGCAGTGAAGATCTGATCACTGAAGCTTTCTTT

clone_size: NA
d_call: TRBD2
j_call: TRBJ2-2
v_call: TRBV11-3
cdr3_aa: CASSLGAWSETSGRAKDTGELFF
cdr3_nt: TGTGCCAGCAGCTTAGGAGCCTGGTCTGAGACTAGCGGGAGGGCCAAGGACACCGGGGAGCTGTTTTTT

clone_size: NA
d_call: NA
j_call: TRBJ1-5
v_call: TRBV20-1
cdr3_aa: CSASIPYSNQPQHF
cdr3_nt: TGCAGTGCTAGTATCCCGTATAGCAATCAGCCCCAGCATTTT

clone_size: many
d_call: NA
j_call: TRBJ1-2
v_call: TRBV3-1
cdr3_aa: CASSQDRVGTYYGYTF
cdr3_nt: TGTGCCAGCAGCCAAGACAGGGTAGGGACCTACTATGGCTACACCTTC

clone_size: NA
d_call: NA
j_call: TRBJ1-1
v_call: TRBV12-3/TRBV12-4
cdr3_aa: CASSYRQNTEAFF
cdr3_nt: TGTGCCAGCAGTTACCGACAGAACACTGAAGCTTTCTTT

clone_size: few
d_call: TRBD1
j_call: TRBJ1-1
v_call: TRBV11-3
cdr3_aa: CASSLGRTGSNTEAFF
cdr3_nt: TGTGCCAGCAGCTTAGGGAGGACAGGGTCGAACACTGAAGCTTTCTTT

clone_size: NA
d_call: TRBD2
j_call: TRBJ2-7
v_call: TRBV29-1
cdr3_aa: CSARPAGSYEQYF
cdr3_nt: TGCAGCGCCCGGCCAGCGGGAAGCTACGAGCAGTACTTC

clone_size: few
d_call: TRBD1
j_call: TRBJ2-7
v_call: TRBV2
cdr3_aa: CASSERGQAVYEQYF
cdr3_nt: TGTGCCAGCAGTGAAAGGGGACAGGCGGTATACGAGCAGTACTTC

clone_size: NA
d_call: NA
j_call: TRBJ1-6
v_call: TRBV21-1
cdr3_aa: CASSKGRGQVPSSYNSPLHF
cdr3_nt: TGTGCCAGCAGCAAAGGGAGGGGACAGGTCCCATCCTCTTATAATTCACCCCTCCACTTT

clone_size: few
d_call: NA
j_call: TRBJ2-5
v_call: TRBV20-1
cdr3_aa: CSATDLASGETQYF
cdr3_nt: TGCAGTGCTACGGACCTAGCCTCGGGGGAGACCCAGTACTTC

clone_size: many
d_call: NA
j_call: TRBJ1-1
v_call: TRBV5-1
cdr3_aa: CASSLNGPGRWAFF
cdr3_nt: TGCGCCAGCAGCTTAAATGGGCCAGGGCGATGGGCTTTCTTT

clone_size: many
d_call: TRBD1
j_call: TRBJ2-4
v_call: TRBV29-1
cdr3_aa: CSVETRTGSSWGKNIQYF
cdr3_nt: TGCAGCGTAGAAACACGGACAGGGTCTAGCTGGGGCAAAAACATTCAGTACTTC

clone_size: many
d_call: TRBD1
j_call: TRBJ2-3
v_call: TRBV9
cdr3_aa: CASSDRDRGRDTQYF
cdr3_nt: TGTGCCAGCAGCGACCGGGACAGGGGGCGAGATACGCAGTATTTT

clone_size: NA
d_call: NA
j_call: TRBJ2-5
v_call: TRBV7-1
cdr3_aa: CARSSGGETQYF
cdr3_nt: TGTGCCAGGAGCTCCGGGGGAGAGACCCAGTACTTC

clone_size: NA
d_call: NA
j_call: TRBJ1-1
v_call: TRBV4-1
cdr3_aa: CASSQGGGDTEAFF
cdr3_nt: TGCGCCAGCAGCCAAGGTGGGGGCGATACTGAAGCTTTCTTT

clone_size: NA
d_call: NA
j_call: TRBJ1-2
v_call: TRBV14
cdr3_aa: CASCQAYQSGYTF
cdr3_nt: TGTGCCAGCTGCCAAGCTTACCAATCGGGCTACACCTTC